Listed here are 4 T cell receptor beta chains from one sample, sequenced in a study of response to subunit inactivated influenza vaccine. In TCRdb, the RT-PCR reads were re-called with MiXCR into one record per CDR3 protein. The sample includes hundreds of thousands of distinct CDR3 sequences, 16% of them seen just once. Sequences were derived from CD4+ T cells sorted from PBMCs, sampled around 25 months after vaccination. Receptors were obtained from a man in his fifties or sixties who received an inactivated influenza vaccine.

This clonotype was picked up many times. The chain joins TRBV4-1 to TRBJ1-2; D is uncertain. Germline CDR1 and CDR2: MGHRA and YSYEKL. The CDR3 is 12 amino acids. The V and J ends lost 6 bases and 2 bases respectively, with 7 bases between them. CDR3 region: CASRNLNYGYTF. CDR3 DNA sequence: TGCGCCAGCAGAAACCTCAACTATGGCTACACCTTC.

This rearrangement joins TRBV7-9 to TRBJ1-5, with 8 bases aligning to TRBD1. This CDR3 has 17 amino acids. The V gene end was trimmed by 3 bases and the J gene end by 1 base; junction bases not matched to a gene: 8. Germline loops: CDR1 SEHNR, CDR2 FQNEAQ (reference sequence). CDR3 loop: CASSFQGASTSNQPQHF. DNA for the CDR3: TGTGCCAGCAGCTTTCAGGGGGCATCCACAAGCAATCAGCCCCAGCATTTT. Using reference TRBV7-9 and TRBJ1-5 for the parts outside the CDR3, the full variable domain is DTGVSQNPRHKITKRGQNVTFRCDPISEHNRLYWYRQTLGQGPEFLTYFQNEAQLEKSRLLSDRFSAERPKGSFSTLEIQRTEQGDSAMYLCASSFQGASTSNQPQHFGDGTRLSIL.

J is TRBJ1-1 and V is TRBV20-1; D is unresolved. The CDR3 is 14 amino acids. Trimming removed 6 bases at V and 1 base at J, with 15 bases between. Per germline, CDR1 DFQATT and CDR2 SNEGSKA (reference sequence). CDR3 DNA sequence: TGCAGTGCCTGTAGTTATGAGGCGAACACTGAAGCTTTCTTT. It translates to CSACSYEANTEAFF.

The chain links TRBV10-3 to TRBJ2-2, with D uncertain. Germline lookup yields CDR1 ENHRY and CDR2 SYGVKD. V was pared by 10 bases and J by 2 bases, with 14 bases between. This CDR3 region has 14 residues. The CDR3 region has the DNA TGTGCCACAACTAAGGTGGGAAACACCGGGGAGCTGTTTTTT. This sequence encodes CATTKVGNTGELFF.